This T cell receptor (beta chain) is from a study of graft-versus-host responses after intestinal transplantation. This table comes from immunoSEQ multiplex PCR, and its TCRdb copy is limited to in-frame clones, with some not included. This sample has fewer than 90,000 clones, with about 94% found just once. V was cut by 1 base and J by 5 bases, with 6 bases left in between. The CDR3 extends over 12 amino acids. CDR1 and CDR2 from the germline V gene are SGHNT and YYREEE (reference sequence). As for this clone: The antigen remains unidentified.

V and J are TRBV5-4 and TRBJ2-5; the D is unclear. The material was unstimulated CD4+ T cells sorted from spleen or lymph node cells, obtained before transplant. The source is a human donor who was the organ donor for an intestinal transplant. DNA for the CDR3: TGTGCCAGCAGCTTGCCCAGGGAGACCCAGTACTTC. It specifies CASSLPRETQYF.